The 27 T cell receptor beta chains below come from one sample, sequenced in a study of cytotoxic CD8 clonotypes in ibrutinib-treated CLL. Profiled with immunoSEQ multiplex PCR; TCRdb holds only in-frame clones, not every one. The sample holds around 140,000 clones, roughly 80% seen once. The material sequenced was PBMCs, taken after 12 months of ibrutinib treatment. These TCRs come from a human donor with chronic lymphocytic leukemia.

The J gene is TRBJ2-7, the V gene TRBV7-2; TRBD1 matches 7 bases. Trimming at V came to 5 bases and at J to 7 bases, leaving 11 bases not matched to a gene. The CDR3 covers 14 residues. CDR1 is SGHTA and CDR2 is FQGNSA in the germline V gene. CDR3 protein: CASSNDRASGEQYF. The CDR3 coding sequence is TGTGCCAGCAGCAACGACAGGGCCTCAGGTGAGCAGTACTTC.

The J gene is TRBJ2-7, the V gene TRBV7-2, with 10 bases matching TRBD2. CDR1 is SGHTA and CDR2 is FQGNSA in the germline V gene. V dropped 5 bases and J dropped 3; count of bases not matched to a gene: 10. The CDR3 runs to 16 residues. The CDR3 nucleotides read TGTGCCAGCAGCACAGGTTTGGGGACTAGCGACTACGAGCAGTACTTC. The encoded protein is CASSTGLGTSDYEQYF.

This clone was observed once. The chain recombines TRBV28 with TRBJ1-2, with 8 bases lining up with TRBD1. J gave up 7 bases and V 5 bases, and 6 bases lay outside the gene matches. The CDR3 totals 13 residues. CDR1 and CDR2 (germline): MDHEN, SYDVKM. The CDR3 DNA is TGTGCCAGCAGTATCCAGGGGGCTGGTGGCTACACCTTC. Its protein is CASSIQGAGGYTF.

The V gene is TRBV6-5, the J gene TRBJ2-1; 7 positions match TRBD2. Per germline, CDR1 MNHEY and CDR2 SVGAGI. V was clipped by 6 bases and J by 10 bases; unmatched bases: 3. The CDR3 covers 11 residues. CDR3 DNA: TGTGCCAGCAGGGGGGGGAGCGAGCAGTTCTTC. Encoded protein: CASRGGSEQFF.

This chain joins TRBV11-3 and TRBJ2-1; no clear D gene. V was cut by 0 bases and J by 5 bases, with 14 bases left in between. The V gene's germline CDR1 is SGHNT and CDR2 YENEEA. CDR3 length: 16 amino acids. The DNA of the CDR3 is TGTGCCAGCAGCTTAGATCCTGGCATCTGGGACAATGAGCAGTTCTTC. Its translation is CASSLDPGIWDNEQFF. Full variable domain (rest looked up from reference TRBV11-3 and TRBJ2-1): EAGVVQSPRYKIIEKKQPVAFWCNPISGHNTLYWYLQNLGQGPELLIRYENEEAVDDSQLPKDRFSAERLKGVDSTLKIQPAELGDSAVYLCASSLDPGIWDNEQFFGPGTRLTVL.

The chain is built from TRBV7-2 and TRBJ2-3, with a tentative D call TRBD2 (5 bases). The CDR3 is 14 residues long. CDR1 is SGHTA, CDR2 FQGNSA, per germline. V dropped 4 bases and J dropped 6 bases, with 14 bases sitting between them. DNA of the CDR3: TGTGCCAGCAGCTCGTACTTTCGAGGGGATACGCAGTATTTT. Translation: CASSSYFRGDTQYF.

This chain uses TRBV4-2 with TRBJ2-1, with 10 bases identical to TRBD2. V trimming: 1 base; J trimming: 9 bases; junction bases outside the gene matches: 12. The CDR3 runs to 17 residues. Germline CDR1 LGHNA, CDR2 YNFKEQ. In nucleotides, the CDR3 is TGTGCCAGCAGCCAAGGGTCGCTAGCGGGAGCCACACCTGAGCAGTTCTTC. Protein: CASSQGSLAGATPEQFF.

The V call is TRBV28, the J call TRBJ2-3; a possible D gene is TRBD2 (6 bases). V gave up 3 bases and J gave up 0 bases, with 13 bases separating them. The germline gives CDR1 MDHEN, CDR2 SYDVKM. This CDR3 comprises 16 residues. CDR3 in amino acids: CASSFERVSSTDTQYF. CDR3 in DNA: TGTGCCAGCAGTTTCGAGCGGGTATCTAGCACAGATACGCAGTATTTT. Combining the CDR3 with reference TRBV28 and TRBJ2-3 gives the whole variable domain DVKVTQSSRYLVKRTGEKVFLECVQDMDHENMFWYRQDPGLGLRLIYFSYDVKMKEKGDIPEGYSVSREKKERFSLILESASTNQTSMYLCASSFERVSSTDTQYFGPGTRLTVL.

This chain uses TRBV5-1 with TRBJ2-7, with 9 bases lining up with TRBD1. Germline trimming cut 3 bases from V and 5 bases from J; bases unmatched to any gene: 12. CDR3 length equals 16 residues. CDR1 SGHRS and CDR2 YFSETQ come from the germline V gene. The chain's CDR3 is CASSSRGTGYKDEQYF. DNA of the CDR3: TGCGCCAGCAGCTCCCGAGGGACAGGGTATAAAGACGAGCAGTACTTC.

V is TRBV7-9 and J is TRBJ1-4; D unresolved. Trimming shortened V by 1 base and J by 6 bases, and 9 bases separated the two germline ends. From germline, CDR1 is SEHNR and CDR2 FQNEAQ (reference sequence). The CDR3 extends over 14 amino acids. The CDR3 DNA sequence: TGTGCCAGCAGCTTAGATTGGCAAGATGAAAAACTGTTTTTT. Residues: CASSLDWQDEKLFF.

The chain combines TRBV18 with TRBJ2-1; D is ambiguous. The CDR3 totals 13 residues. V gave up 2 bases and J gave up 5 bases, with 7 bases separating them. Germline-derived CDR1 and CDR2 are KGHSH and LQKENI. The CDR3 protein is CASSPYTDNEQFF. The CDR3 DNA reads as TGTGCCAGCTCACCATATACAGACAATGAGCAGTTCTTC.

The chain recombines TRBV30 with TRBJ1-6; D gene ambiguous. Per the germline V gene, CDR1 is GTSNPN and CDR2 is SVGIG (reference sequence). V lost 6 bases to trimming and J lost 9 bases, with 21 bases between them. The CDR3 is made up of 15 amino acids. The CDR3 coding sequence is TGTGCCTGCGCAGATTTTGTTCCCCGCGGTTCACCCCTCCACTTT. The encoded protein is CACADFVPRGSPLHF.

The rearrangement links TRBV7-9 to TRBJ1-2, with unresolved D. V gave up 2 bases and J gave up 7 bases, with 11 bases separating them. The CDR3 is 13 amino acids. From germline, CDR1 is SEHNR and CDR2 FQNEAQ (reference sequence). CDR3 sequence reads: CASSLPTKAGYTF. In DNA form, the CDR3 reads TGTGCCAGCAGCTTACCGACAAAAGCTGGCTACACCTTC.

This chain uses TRBV5-4 with TRBJ1-2; D not resolved. Germline CDR1 reads SGHNT; CDR2 reads YYREEE (reference sequence). V was clipped by 1 base and J by 8 bases, with 18 bases between them. The CDR3 spans 15 residues. The CDR3 DNA follows: TGTGCCAGCAGCTTGAAGGCAGTCCATGCGGGAGGCTACACCTTC. Encoded protein: CASSLKAVHAGGYTF.

The chain links TRBV6-1 to TRBJ1-2; unclear D gene. V was trimmed by 8 bases and J by 0 bases, leaving 13 bases between them. The V gene's germline CDR1 is MNHNS and CDR2 SASEGT. This CDR3 has 14 residues. The CDR3 region is CASVTPWTNYGYTF. The CDR3 region has the DNA TGTGCCAGCGTCACGCCATGGACTAACTATGGCTACACCTTC.

This chain links TRBV7-2 with TRBJ2-1; the D call may be TRBD1 or TRBD2 (5 bases each). The V gene's germline CDR1 is SGHTA and CDR2 FQGNSA. The CDR3 consists of 18 residues. Between the trimmed V and J ends, which lost 2 bases and 4 bases, there was a span of 21 bases. The DNA of the CDR3 is TGTGCCAGCAGCTTAATGTTCTTGGGGCAATGGGAGTACAATGAGCAGTTCTTC. Its protein product is CASSLMFLGQWEYNEQFF.

The chain is built from TRBV19 and TRBJ1-1, with 7 bases matching TRBD1. Germline CDR1 LNHDA, CDR2 SQIVND (reference sequence). V shed 7 bases, J shed 6 bases, and the junction held 8 bases outside the gene matches. The CDR3 runs 13 residues. The CDR3 DNA is TGTGCCAGTACTCAACAGGGGTGGGCTGAAGCTTTCTTT. This translates into CASTQQGWAEAFF.

This clone was detected many times. The CDR3 DNA reads TGTGCCAGCAGTGAACTAGCGGACGCCACAGATACGCAGTATTTT. This translates into CASSELADATDTQYF. The J gene is TRBJ2-3, the V gene TRBV6-4; 8 bases are shared with TRBD2. The CDR3 consists of 15 residues. V shed 3 bases, J shed 2 bases, and the junction held 4 bases outside the gene matches. The germline V gene has CDR1 MRHNA and CDR2 SNTAGT.

This clone was counted between two and nine times. The rearrangement uses TRBV18 and TRBJ2-1, with D hard to call. Germline assignment: CDR1 KGHSH and CDR2 LQKENI. There are 12 residues in the CDR3. Deletions cut 3 bases from V and 9 bases from J, with 9 bases between. Here the CDR3 DNA reads TGTGCCAGCTCACCTAGCCTTCCTGAGCAGTTCTTC. Translation gives CASSPSLPEQFF.

This clone was seen only once. The chain joins TRBV14 to TRBJ2-5, with TRBD2 as a possible D gene (5 bases). There are 17 residues in the CDR3. V lost 1 base and J 2 bases, leaving 17 bases between the germline ends. The germline gives CDR1 SGHDN, CDR2 FVKESK. In DNA, the CDR3 is TGTGCCAGCAGCCAAGGGTTCTGGACTTCCACACAAGAGACCCAGTACTTC. As protein: CASSQGFWTSTQETQYF.

The V call is TRBV28, the J call TRBJ1-5; D might be TRBD1 (6 bases). The CDR3 sequence is 16 residues long. CDR1 and CDR2 from the germline V gene are MDHEN and SYDVKM. With 3 bases removed from V and 7 bases from J, the gap between germline ends came to 19 bases. The CDR3 is CASSLFGDRSRQPQHF. CDR3 DNA: TGTGCCAGCAGTTTGTTTGGTGACAGGTCGAGACAGCCCCAGCATTTT.

The chain recombines TRBV13 with TRBJ2-1; 7 bases fit TRBD1. Germline V gene sequence: CDR1 PRHDT, CDR2 FYEKMQ (reference sequence). The CDR3 loop spans 14 amino acids. The V segment lost 5 bases and the J segment 8 bases; nucleotides outside the gene matches: 9. This CDR3 is CASSLQGILDEQFF. DNA of the CDR3: TGTGCCAGCAGCCTACAGGGGATTTTAGATGAGCAGTTCTTC.

The chain links TRBV6-5 to TRBJ2-1, with 10 bases aligning to TRBD2. Germline loops: CDR1 MNHEY, CDR2 SVGAGI. The CDR3 spans 14 residues. Trimming cost V 6 bases and J 3 bases; bases outside gene matches: 2. CDR3 protein: CASRGTSDYNEQFF. The CDR3, as DNA: TGTGCCAGCAGGGGGACTAGCGACTACAATGAGCAGTTCTTC.

This rearrangement joins TRBV5-5 to TRBJ2-7; perhaps TRBD1 as D (6 bases). The germline gives CDR1 SGHKS, CDR2 YYEKEE (reference sequence). This CDR3 contains 14 residues. The V gene lost 2 bases and the J gene lost 0 bases, with 9 bases spanning the gap. CDR3 protein: CASSFRTASYEQYF. In nucleotides, the CDR3 is TGTGCCAGCAGCTTCCGGACAGCCTCCTACGAGCAGTACTTC. Combining the CDR3 with reference TRBV5-5 and TRBJ2-7 gives the whole variable domain DAGVTQSPTHLIKTRGQQVTLRCSPISGHKSVSWYQQVLGQGPQFIFQYYEKEERGRGNFPDRFSARQFPNYSSELNVNALLLGDSALYLCASSFRTASYEQYFGPGTRLTVT.

The chain employs TRBV19 and TRBJ1-1; D is perhaps TRBD1 (6 bases). The CDR3 has 15 residues. The germline V and J ends were trimmed by 3 bases and 3 bases, with 14 bases remaining between them. Per the germline V gene, CDR1 is LNHDA and CDR2 is SQIVND (reference sequence). The CDR3 coding sequence is TGTGCCAGTAGTATGCCCGACAGGCTTCACACTGAAGCTTTCTTT. This translates into CASSMPDRLHTEAFF. The full variable domain, with the rest looked up from reference TRBV19 and TRBJ1-1, is DGGITQSPKYLFRKEGQNVTLSCEQNLNHDAMYWYRQDPGQGLRLIYYSQIVNDFQKGDIAEGYSVSREKKESFPLTVTSAQKNPTAFYLCASSMPDRLHTEAFFGQGTRLTVV.

This clone occurred a few times. This chain connects TRBV11-2 to TRBJ1-6, with 9 bases lining up with TRBD1. Trimming cost V 4 bases and J 7 bases; bases outside gene matches: 5. The CDR3 runs 15 residues. Per germline, CDR1 SGHAT and CDR2 FQNNGV. CDR3 amino acids: CASSSTGGRNSPLHF. CDR3 nucleotides: TGTGCCAGCAGCTCAACAGGGGGCAGGAATTCACCCCTCCACTTT.

This clone was detected only a few times. The chain links TRBV20-1 to TRBJ1-1, with unresolved D. This CDR3 comprises 11 residues. Germline assignment: CDR1 DFQATT and CDR2 SNEGSKA (reference sequence). This CDR3 reads CRAGMNTEAFF. In nucleotides, the CDR3 is TGCAGGGCGGGAATGAACACTGAAGCTTTCTTT.